This T cell receptor (beta chain) is drawn from a study of shared clonotypes between healthy human individuals. Findings and caveats of the study: A generally larger estimated richness was seen in naive subsets than in memory subsets.

In germline, CDR1 is SNHLY, CDR2 FYNNEI. This CDR3 spans 13 amino acids. V was pared by 3 bases and J by 0 bases, with 5 bases between. Profiled with immunoSEQ multiplex PCR; TCRdb holds only in-frame clones, not every one. Here the sample spans 1.4 million to 1.5 million clones, about 96% being singletons. As regards this clone: What it binds is unknown.

What was sequenced was naive CD4+ T cells sorted from blood. As to subset: CD45RA+ positively selected. The TCR was taken from a man aged 30-40 years in good health. This chain uses TRBV2 with TRBJ2-5, with D unclear. The CDR3 nucleotides read TGTGCCAGCAGTGACCCGTACCAAGAGACCCAGTACTTC. It is translated as CASSDPYQETQYF.